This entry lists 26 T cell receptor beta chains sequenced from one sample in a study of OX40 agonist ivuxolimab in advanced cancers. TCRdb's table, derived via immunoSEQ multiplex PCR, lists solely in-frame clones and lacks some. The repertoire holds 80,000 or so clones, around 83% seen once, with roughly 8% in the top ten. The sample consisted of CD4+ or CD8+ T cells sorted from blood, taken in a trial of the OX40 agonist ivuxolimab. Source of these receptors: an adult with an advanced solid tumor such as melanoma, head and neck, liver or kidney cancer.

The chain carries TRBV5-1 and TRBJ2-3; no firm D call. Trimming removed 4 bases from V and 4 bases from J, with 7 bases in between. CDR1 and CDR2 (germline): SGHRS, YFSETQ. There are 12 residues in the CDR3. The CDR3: CASSQLSDTQYF. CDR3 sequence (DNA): TGCGCCAGCAGCCAGTTATCAGATACGCAGTATTTT.

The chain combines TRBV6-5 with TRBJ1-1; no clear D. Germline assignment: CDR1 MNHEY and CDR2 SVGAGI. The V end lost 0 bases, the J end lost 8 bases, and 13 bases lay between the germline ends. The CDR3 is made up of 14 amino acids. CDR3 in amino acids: CASSYSRLSLEAFF. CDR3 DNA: TGTGCCAGCAGTTACTCTCGTCTAAGCTTGGAAGCTTTCTTT.

CDR3 protein: CASSADNQETQYF. The CDR3 DNA sequence: TGTGCCAGCAGTGCCGACAACCAAGAGACCCAGTACTTC. This chain links TRBV9 with TRBJ2-5; D not certain. Trimming pared 5 bases from V and 0 bases from J, leaving 8 bases between. The CDR3 runs 13 residues. Per the germline V gene, CDR1 is SGDLS and CDR2 is YYNGEE.

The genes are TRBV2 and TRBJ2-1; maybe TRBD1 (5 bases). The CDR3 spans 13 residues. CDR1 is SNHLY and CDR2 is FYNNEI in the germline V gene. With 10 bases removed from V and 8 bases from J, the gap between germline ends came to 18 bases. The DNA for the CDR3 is TGTGCCACCTCATGGCAGGGCGGTGATGAGCAGTTCTTC. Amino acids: CATSWQGGDEQFF.

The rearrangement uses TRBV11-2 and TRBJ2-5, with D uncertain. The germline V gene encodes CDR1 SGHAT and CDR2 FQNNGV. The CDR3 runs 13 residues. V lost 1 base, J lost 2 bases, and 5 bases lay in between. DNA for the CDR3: TGTGCCAGCAGCTTAGCTCCGCAAGAGACCCAGTACTTC. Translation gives CASSLAPQETQYF.

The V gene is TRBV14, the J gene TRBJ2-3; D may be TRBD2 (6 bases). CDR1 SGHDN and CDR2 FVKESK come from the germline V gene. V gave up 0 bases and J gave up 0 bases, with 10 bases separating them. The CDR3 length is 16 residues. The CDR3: CASSQDLAGSTDTQYF. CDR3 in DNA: TGTGCCAGCAGCCAAGATCTCGCGGGGAGCACAGATACGCAGTATTTT.

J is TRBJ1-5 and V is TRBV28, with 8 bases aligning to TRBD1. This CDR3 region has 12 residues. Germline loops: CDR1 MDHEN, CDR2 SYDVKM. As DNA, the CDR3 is TGTGGGATACAGGGGGGCAATCAGCCCCAGCATTTT. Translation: CGIQGGNQPQHF.

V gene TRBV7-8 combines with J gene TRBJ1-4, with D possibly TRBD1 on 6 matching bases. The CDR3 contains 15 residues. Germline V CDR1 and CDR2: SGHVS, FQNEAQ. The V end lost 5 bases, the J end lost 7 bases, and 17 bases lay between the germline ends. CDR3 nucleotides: TGTGCCAGCAGCGCGCGGTCGGGGGCCGTTGAAAAACTGTTTTTT. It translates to CASSARSGAVEKLFF.

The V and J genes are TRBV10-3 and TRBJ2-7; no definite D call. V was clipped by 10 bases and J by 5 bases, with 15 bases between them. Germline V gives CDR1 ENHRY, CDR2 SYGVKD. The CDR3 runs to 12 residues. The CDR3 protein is CATAASDHEQYF. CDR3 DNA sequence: TGTGCCACCGCGGCTTCGGACCACGAGCAGTACTTC.

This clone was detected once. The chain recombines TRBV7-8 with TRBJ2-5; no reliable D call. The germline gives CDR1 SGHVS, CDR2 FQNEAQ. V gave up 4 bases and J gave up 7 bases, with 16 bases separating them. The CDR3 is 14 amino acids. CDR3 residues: CASSSRSGLGTQYF. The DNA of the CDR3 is TGTGCCAGCAGCTCCCGATCGGGTTTGGGGACCCAGTACTTC.

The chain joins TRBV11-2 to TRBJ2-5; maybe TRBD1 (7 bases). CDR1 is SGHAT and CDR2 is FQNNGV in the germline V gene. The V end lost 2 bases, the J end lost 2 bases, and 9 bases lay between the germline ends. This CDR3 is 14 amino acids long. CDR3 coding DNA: TGTGCCAGCAGCTTATCAGGGGGGCAAGAGACCCAGTACTTC. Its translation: CASSLSGGQETQYF.

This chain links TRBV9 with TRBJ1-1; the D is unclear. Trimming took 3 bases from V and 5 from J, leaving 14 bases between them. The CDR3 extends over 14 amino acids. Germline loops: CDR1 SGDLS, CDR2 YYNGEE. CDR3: CASSADGGRTEAFF. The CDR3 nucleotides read TGTGCCAGCAGCGCGGACGGAGGGAGGACTGAAGCTTTCTTT.

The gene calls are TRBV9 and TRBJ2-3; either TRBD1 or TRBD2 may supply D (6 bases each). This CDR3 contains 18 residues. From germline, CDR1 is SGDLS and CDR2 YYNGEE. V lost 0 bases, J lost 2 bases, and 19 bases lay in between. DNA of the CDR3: TGTGCCAGCAGCGTAGGAGGGGGGCTCGGAGTTAACACAGATACGCAGTATTTT. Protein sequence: CASSVGGGLGVNTDTQYF.

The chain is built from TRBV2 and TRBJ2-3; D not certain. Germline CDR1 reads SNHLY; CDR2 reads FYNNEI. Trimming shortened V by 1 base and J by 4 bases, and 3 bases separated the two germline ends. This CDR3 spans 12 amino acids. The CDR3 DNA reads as TGTGCCAGCAGTGAAGGGTCAGATACGCAGTATTTT. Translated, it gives CASSEGSDTQYF.

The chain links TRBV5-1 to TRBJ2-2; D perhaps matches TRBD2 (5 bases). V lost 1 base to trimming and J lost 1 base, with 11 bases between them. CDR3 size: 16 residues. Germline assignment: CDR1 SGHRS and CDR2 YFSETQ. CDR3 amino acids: CASSLTHRGNTGELFF. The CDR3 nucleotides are TGCGCCAGCAGCTTGACCCACCGGGGGAACACCGGGGAGCTGTTTTTT.

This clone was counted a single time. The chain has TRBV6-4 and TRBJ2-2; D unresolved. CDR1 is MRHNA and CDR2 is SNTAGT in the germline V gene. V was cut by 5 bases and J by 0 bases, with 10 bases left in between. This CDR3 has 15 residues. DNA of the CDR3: TGTGCCAGCAGTTTGGTCCCCGCGAACACCGGGGAGCTGTTTTTT. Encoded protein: CASSLVPANTGELFF.

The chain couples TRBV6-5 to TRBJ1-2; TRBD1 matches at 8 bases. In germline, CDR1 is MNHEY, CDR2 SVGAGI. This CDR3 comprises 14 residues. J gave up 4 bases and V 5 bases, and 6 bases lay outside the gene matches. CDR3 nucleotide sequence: TGTGCCAGCAGTACCAGGGGGCGCGGCTATGGCTACACCTTC. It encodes CASSTRGRGYGYTF.

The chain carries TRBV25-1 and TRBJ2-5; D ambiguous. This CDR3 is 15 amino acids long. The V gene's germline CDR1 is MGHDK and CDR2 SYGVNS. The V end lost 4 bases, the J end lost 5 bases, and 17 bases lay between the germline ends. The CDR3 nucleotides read TGTGCCAGCAGTGGGGTCGACATGCCTGGGGAGACCCAGTACTTC. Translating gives CASSGVDMPGETQYF.

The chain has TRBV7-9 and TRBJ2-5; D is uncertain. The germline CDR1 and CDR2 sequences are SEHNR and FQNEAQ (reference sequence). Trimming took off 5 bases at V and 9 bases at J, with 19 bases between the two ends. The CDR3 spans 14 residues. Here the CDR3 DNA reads TGTGCCAGCAGCCCCCCCTCGGCATCACTGCCCCAGTACTTC. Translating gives CASSPPSASLPQYF.

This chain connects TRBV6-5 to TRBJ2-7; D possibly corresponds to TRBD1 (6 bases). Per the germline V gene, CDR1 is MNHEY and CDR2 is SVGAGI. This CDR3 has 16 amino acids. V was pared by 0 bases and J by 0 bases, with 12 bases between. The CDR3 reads CASSYSGQTSSYEQYF. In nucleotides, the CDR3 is TGTGCCAGCAGTTACTCCGGACAGACCAGCTCCTACGAGCAGTACTTC.

CDR3 region: CASSSTRQAYEQYF. CDR3 nucleotides: TGTGCCAGCAGCTCGACTAGACAGGCCTACGAGCAGTACTTC. This chain connects TRBV7-2 to TRBJ2-7; either TRBD1 or TRBD2 may supply D (6 bases each). Trimming took 4 bases from V and 2 from J, leaving 12 bases between them. This CDR3 is built from 14 residues. Per germline, CDR1 SGHTA and CDR2 FQGNSA.

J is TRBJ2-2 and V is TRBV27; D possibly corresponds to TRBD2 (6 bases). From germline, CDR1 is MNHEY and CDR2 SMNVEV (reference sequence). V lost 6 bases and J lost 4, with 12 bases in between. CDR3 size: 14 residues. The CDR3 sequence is CASSRDFPTGELFF. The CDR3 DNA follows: TGTGCCAGCAGCCGGGACTTCCCCACCGGGGAGCTGTTTTTT.

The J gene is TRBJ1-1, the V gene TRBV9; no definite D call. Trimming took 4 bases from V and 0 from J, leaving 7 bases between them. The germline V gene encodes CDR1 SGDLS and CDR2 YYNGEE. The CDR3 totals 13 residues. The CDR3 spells CASSLRMNTEAFF. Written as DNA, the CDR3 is TGTGCCAGCAGCCTCCGGATGAACACTGAAGCTTTCTTT.

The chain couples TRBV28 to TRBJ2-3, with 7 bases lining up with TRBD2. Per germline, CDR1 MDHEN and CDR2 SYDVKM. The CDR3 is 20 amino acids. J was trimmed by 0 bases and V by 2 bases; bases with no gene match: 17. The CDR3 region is CASSLRKGLSGRVSTDTQYF. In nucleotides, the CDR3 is TGTGCCAGCAGTTTAAGGAAGGGCCTTAGTGGGAGGGTAAGCACAGATACGCAGTATTTT.

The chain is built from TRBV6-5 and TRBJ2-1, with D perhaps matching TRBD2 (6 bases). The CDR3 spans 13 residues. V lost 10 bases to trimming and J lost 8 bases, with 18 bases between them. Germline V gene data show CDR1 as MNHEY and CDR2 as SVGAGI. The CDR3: CAISYDPGDEQFF. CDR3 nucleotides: TGTGCCATCAGCTACGACCCGGGGGATGAGCAGTTCTTC.

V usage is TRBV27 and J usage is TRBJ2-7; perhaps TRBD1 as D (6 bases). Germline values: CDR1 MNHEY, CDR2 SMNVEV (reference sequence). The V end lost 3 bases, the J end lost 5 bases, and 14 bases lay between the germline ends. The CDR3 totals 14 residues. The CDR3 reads CASSFQQGKNEQYF. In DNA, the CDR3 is TGTGCCAGCAGTTTCCAGCAGGGGAAGAACGAGCAGTACTTC.